This T cell receptor beta chain was obtained from a study of blood T cell repertoires in COVID-19. Study-level background: The cDNA or gDNA used as material had been derived from T cells, B-cell-depleted T cells, or PBMCs.

Seattle patients were enrolled while actively infected and followed longitudinally. In the original analysis: It was from reference gene primer amplification that nucleated cell counts were estimated. The table came from immunoSEQ multiplex PCR; TCRdb's copy has only in-frame clones and leaves some out. The DNA gave D and trimming, while V, J and clone size come from that table. The table lists over 450,000 clones, about 88% of them singletons. Specimen: peripheral blood. The receptor was derived from a woman aged 50 to 65 with COVID-19, enrolled during active disease.

The CDR3 loop reads CASSWDRQNQPQHF. The CDR3 DNA is TGTGCCAGCAGCTGGGACAGGCAAAATCAGCCCCAGCATTTT. This rearrangement joins TRBV7-9 to TRBJ1-5; 8 nucleotides align to TRBD1. The CDR3 is 14 residues long. J gave up 4 bases and V 4 bases, and 3 bases lay outside the gene matches. Germline CDR1 reads SEHNR; CDR2 reads FQNEAQ (reference sequence).